These 29 T cell receptor beta chains share one sample of origin, sequenced in a study of early T cells in non-severe SARS-CoV-2 infection. TCRdb fed the 5' RACE reads into MiXCR, producing one record per CDR3 protein. Seen here are around 80,000 distinct CDR3 sequences, roughly an eighth observed once, and the top ten hold 1.4%. Sequencing was done on a sample of whole blood. The receptors were sampled from an adult who was a healthcare worker with PCR-confirmed SARS-CoV-2 infection or an uninfected control (not recorded which).

This clonotype has at least ten counts. The V gene is TRBV20-1, the J gene TRBJ2-5; TRBD2 matches 8 bases. This CDR3 comprises 13 residues. Germline CDR1 is DFQATT and CDR2 is SNEGSKA (reference sequence). Trimming removed 5 bases from V and 2 bases from J; junction bases left unmatched: 4. CDR3 sequence: CSAAGLGQETQYF. Here the CDR3 DNA reads TGCAGTGCTGCGGGACTAGGTCAAGAGACCCAGTACTTC.

This clonotype was seen more than once but under ten times. V gene TRBV12-3 or TRBV12-4 combines with J gene TRBJ1-5; D is unresolved. Trimming pared 3 bases from V and 6 bases from J, leaving 27 bases between. The CDR3 runs to 19 residues. CDR3 nucleotides: TGTGCCAGCAGTTTGAATCAGCCGGGAATTTGGCTTCTTAGTCAGCCCCAGCATTTT. Amino acid sequence: CASSLNQPGIWLLSQPQHF.

This clonotype came up many times. The chain is built from TRBV20-1 and TRBJ2-3, with no clear D. The CDR3 is 11 amino acids. The V and J ends lost 3 bases and 4 bases respectively, with 5 bases between them. The germline V gene encodes CDR1 DFQATT and CDR2 SNEGSKA (reference sequence). CDR3 DNA sequence: TGCAGTGCTAGTCTGGCAGATACGCAGTATTTT. Amino acids: CSASLADTQYF.

This clonotype was detected many times. This chain uses TRBV5-4 with TRBJ2-1; no clear D. V was shortened by 2 bases and J by 7 bases, with 4 bases between the two germline ends. The CDR3 is 11 amino acids. Germline assignment: CDR1 SGHNT and CDR2 YYREEE (reference sequence). The CDR3 DNA is TGTGCCAGCAGCTTAAATAATGAGCAGTTCTTC. Its translation: CASSLNNEQFF.

This clonotype was counted ten times or more. The chain combines TRBV13 with TRBJ2-5; D possibly uses TRBD1 or TRBD2 (6 bases each). Germline values: CDR1 PRHDT, CDR2 FYEKMQ (reference sequence). This CDR3 region has 16 residues. The germline V and J ends were trimmed by 3 bases and 5 bases, with 19 bases remaining between them. The CDR3 region is CASSFWAPGGLETQYF. CDR3 DNA: TGTGCCAGCAGCTTCTGGGCCCCCGGGGGCTTGGAGACCCAGTACTTC. Full variable domain (remainder filled in from reference TRBV13 and TRBJ2-5): AAGVIQSPRHLIKEKRETATLKCYPIPRHDTVYWYQQGPGQDPQFLISFYEKMQSDKGSIPDRFSAQQFSDYHSELNMSSLELGDSALYFCASSFWAPGGLETQYFGPGTRLLVL.

This clonotype was seen more than once but under ten times. The CDR3 here is CASSSMASGGAGELFF. In DNA form, the CDR3 reads TGTGCCAGCAGCTCCATGGCTAGCGGGGGGGCCGGGGAGCTGTTTTTT. The J gene is TRBJ2-2, the V gene TRBV6-6, with TRBD2 matching over 12 bases. The CDR3 runs 16 residues. The germline CDR1 and CDR2 sequences are MNHNY and SVGAGI (reference sequence). V was pared by 6 bases and J by 6 bases, with 8 bases of the junction left unmatched.

This clonotype appeared a few times. This chain uses TRBV5-1 with TRBJ1-6; a weak D match, TRBD1 (6 bases). Germline CDR1 SGHRS, CDR2 YFSETQ. There are 15 residues in the CDR3. V was shortened by 2 bases and J by 6 bases, with 12 bases between the two germline ends. The CDR3 spells CASSFGQTGNSPLHF. Here the CDR3 DNA reads TGCGCCAGCAGCTTCGGACAGACGGGTAATTCACCCCTCCACTTT.

The genes are TRBV4-3 and TRBJ1-3; weak D call: TRBD1 (5 bases). The CDR3 covers 17 residues. Germline CDR1 LGHNA, CDR2 YSLEER. Trimming removed 0 bases from V and 3 bases from J, with 15 bases in between. This CDR3 reads CASSQDLAGQVGNTIYF. The CDR3 DNA reads as TGCGCCAGCAGCCAAGATCTCGCAGGGCAAGTTGGAAACACCATATATTTT.

This clonotype was observed a handful of times. This chain's CDR3 is CASSARDTNSPLHF. Here the CDR3 DNA reads TGCGCCAGCAGCGCCCGGGACACCAATTCACCCCTCCACTTT. The J gene is TRBJ1-6, the V gene TRBV4-1; weak D call: TRBD1 (6 bases). Per the germline V gene, CDR1 is MGHRA and CDR2 is YSYEKL. Trimming took off 5 bases at V and 7 bases at J, with 12 bases between the two ends. The CDR3 totals 14 residues.

The chain links TRBV2 to TRBJ1-2; D may be TRBD1 (6 bases). CDR3 length equals 12 residues. V dropped 6 bases and J dropped 4 bases, with 9 bases sitting between them. Germline CDR1 reads SNHLY; CDR2 reads FYNNEI. The CDR3 sequence is CASRQGPYGYTF. CDR3 nucleotide sequence: TGTGCCAGCAGACAGGGTCCCTATGGCTACACCTTC. Filled out from reference TRBV2 and TRBJ1-2, the complete variable domain reads EPEVTQTPSHQVTQMGQEVILRCVPISNHLYFYWYRQILGQKVEFLVSFYNNEISEKSEIFDDQFSVERPDGSNFTLKIRSTKLEDSAMYFCASRQGPYGYTFGSGTRLTVV.

The gene calls are TRBV6-5 and TRBJ1-2; 7 positions agree with TRBD1. The CDR3 has 16 amino acids. V shed 0 bases and J 4 bases; nucleotides not matched to a gene: 8. CDR1 and CDR2 from the germline V gene are MNHEY and SVGAGI. CDR3 sequence: CASSYSNGTEIYGYTF. CDR3 coding DNA: TGTGCCAGCAGTTACTCGAACGGGACAGAAATCTATGGCTACACCTTC.

This clonotype was observed a handful of times. The chain links TRBV9 to TRBJ2-3, with 8 bases identical to TRBD1. Germline V CDR1 and CDR2: SGDLS, YYNGEE. The trim removed 4 bases at V and 0 bases at J, leaving 7 bases unmatched. This CDR3 comprises 16 residues. CDR3 DNA: TGTGCCAGCAGCCTATGGACAGGGTTTAGCACAGATACGCAGTATTTT. Protein product: CASSLWTGFSTDTQYF.

This clonotype has only a few counts. The chain links TRBV12-2 to TRBJ1-2. TRBV12-2 has pseudogene status. There are 15 residues in the CDR3. For the CDR3, the DNA is TGTGCAAGTCGCTCCCAAAGGGCAGGCGACTATGGCTACACCTTC. Translation: CASRSQRAGDYGYTF.

This clonotype was seen more than once but under ten times. The chain combines TRBV11-1 with TRBJ1-1, with 7 bases that match TRBD1. V was clipped by 5 bases and J by 0 bases; unmatched bases: 6. The CDR3 length is 15 residues. Germline V gene sequence: CDR1 SGHAT, CDR2 FQDESV (reference sequence). This CDR3 reads CASSPGGGLNTEAFF. DNA for the CDR3: TGTGCCAGCAGCCCAGGGGGAGGCCTGAACACTGAAGCTTTCTTT.

This chain joins TRBV3-1 and TRBJ2-1, with D perhaps being TRBD1 or TRBD2 (6 bases each). Germline loops: CDR1 LGHDT, CDR2 YNNKEL (reference sequence). The CDR3 is 17 residues long. V lost 4 bases and J 2 bases, leaving 18 bases between the germline ends. The CDR3: CASSRTLPGAAYNEQFF. The CDR3 DNA reads as TGTGCCAGCAGCCGAACCCTCCCGGGGGCCGCCTACAATGAGCAGTTCTTC.

This clonotype has just a few counts. The chain has TRBV25-1 and TRBJ1-6; D is unclear. CDR3 size: 13 residues. Germline values: CDR1 MGHDK, CDR2 SYGVNS. Trimming left V 3 bases short and J 8 bases short, with 8 bases between. CDR3 nucleotides: TGTGCCAGCAGTGACCGAATTGATTCACCCCTCCACTTT. Encoded protein: CASSDRIDSPLHF.

The chain recombines TRBV9 with TRBJ1-1; 7 nucleotides line up with TRBD1. V lost 2 bases and J lost 0; bases outside the gene matches: 7. The CDR3 sequence is 16 residues long. The germline V gene encodes CDR1 SGDLS and CDR2 YYNGEE. Here the CDR3 DNA reads TGTGCCAGCAGCGTCACAGGGGCGTCCATGAACACTGAAGCTTTCTTT. Its protein product is CASSVTGASMNTEAFF.

Note on this clonotype: This may be a read error: a much more frequent sequence differs by one nucleotide. V and J are TRBV20-1 and TRBJ1-2, with 8 bases aligning to TRBD1. The CDR3 is made up of 16 amino acids. CDR1 and CDR2 from the germline V gene are DFQATT and SNEGSKA (reference sequence). The CDR3 spells CSARAPRTGFNYDYTF. CDR3 sequence (DNA): TGCAGTGCTAGAGCCCCCCGGACAGGGTTTAACTATGACTACACCTTC.

This clonotype was found a few times. V usage is TRBV11-2 and J usage is TRBJ2-7; 7 nucleotides align to TRBD1. The V segment lost 5 bases and the J segment 4 bases; nucleotides outside the gene matches: 11. Per the germline V gene, CDR1 is SGHAT and CDR2 is FQNNGV. This CDR3 has 15 residues. The chain's CDR3 is CASSILPGQLYEQYF. CDR3 coding DNA: TGTGCCAGCAGCATCCTCCCGGGACAGCTTTACGAGCAGTACTTC.

In its sample, this clonotype was seen many times. This chain links TRBV20-1 with TRBJ2-5, with 14 bases identical to TRBD2. With 6 bases clipped from V and 2 bases from J, the junction kept 11 bases outside the gene matches. CDR3 length: 17 residues. Germline V gene sequence: CDR1 DFQATT, CDR2 SNEGSKA (reference sequence). For the CDR3, the DNA is TGCAGTGCCAGGGGGACTAGCGGGGGCCTTTTTCAAGAGACCCAGTACTTC. Protein product: CSARGTSGGLFQETQYF.

This clonotype was seen only a few times. The J gene is TRBJ2-1, the V gene TRBV3-1; perhaps TRBD2 as D (5 bases). This CDR3 spans 12 amino acids. Germline CDR1 is LGHDT and CDR2 is YNNKEL (reference sequence). Between the trimmed V and J ends, which lost 1 base and 9 bases, there was a span of 7 bases. In DNA, the CDR3 is TGTGCCAGCAGCCAAGGGGAGACTGAGCAGTTCTTC. Protein: CASSQGETEQFF.

This sequence joins TRBV20-1 and TRBJ2-5; 10 nucleotides line up with TRBD1. CDR1 is DFQATT, CDR2 SNEGSKA, per germline (reference sequence). This CDR3 has 14 residues. Trimming cost V 6 bases and J 4 bases; bases outside gene matches: 8. The chain's CDR3 is CSAARTGGGETQYF. In DNA, the CDR3 is TGCAGTGCCGCAAGGACAGGGGGAGGAGAGACCCAGTACTTC.

This clonotype was detected many times. The chain recombines TRBV12-3 or TRBV12-4 with TRBJ2-1, with D possibly matching TRBD2 (6 bases). V lost 3 bases and J 6 bases, leaving 15 bases between the germline ends. This CDR3 comprises 15 residues. CDR3 nucleotides: TGTGCCAGCAGTTTGGCCGGGGGAGCGGTCAATGAGCAGTTCTTC. It is translated as CASSLAGGAVNEQFF.

The chain uses TRBV20-1 and TRBJ2-1; TRBD2 matches at 9 bases. From germline, CDR1 is DFQATT and CDR2 SNEGSKA (reference sequence). The CDR3 is made up of 14 amino acids. V shed 5 bases, J shed 8 bases, and the junction held 10 bases outside the gene matches. The chain's CDR3 is CSAPPLAGEDEQFF. The DNA for the CDR3 is TGCAGTGCTCCCCCGTTAGCGGGGGAAGATGAGCAGTTCTTC.

Points on this clonotype: A much larger clone differs from this one at a single base, so this may be a read error. The chain couples TRBV18 to TRBJ2-7, with 9 nucleotides matching TRBD1. V lost 5 bases, J lost 4 bases, and 9 bases stayed unmatched. CDR3 size: 15 residues. The V gene's germline CDR1 is KGHSH and CDR2 LQKENI. CDR3 sequence reads: CASSGAETGGYEQYF. The CDR3 nucleotides read TGTGCCAGCTCAGGCGCCGAGACAGGGGGATACGAGCAGTACTTC.

The V and J genes are TRBV20-1 and TRBJ2-1, with D perhaps matching TRBD1 (6 bases). CDR1 DFQATT and CDR2 SNEGSKA come from the germline V gene (reference sequence). The CDR3 contains 16 residues. V was cut by 5 bases and J by 7 bases, with 24 bases left in between. Here the CDR3 reads CSAPSNLGTRGNEQFF. CDR3 nucleotide sequence: TGCAGTGCTCCGTCCAACCTCGGGACACGGGGAAATGAGCAGTTCTTC.

The chain employs TRBV7-8 and TRBJ1-6, with 9 bases matching TRBD1. The junction had 6 bases not matched to a gene; V was cut back by 4 bases and J by 5 bases. The germline CDR1 and CDR2 sequences are SGHVS and FQNEAQ. This CDR3 has 16 amino acids. Written as DNA, the CDR3 is TGTGCCAGCAGCTCAGAACAGGGGGCGCATAATTCACCCCTCCACTTT. It is translated as CASSSEQGAHNSPLHF.

This clonotype was detected ten times or more. This sequence joins TRBV24-1 and TRBJ2-1, with 10 bases identical to TRBD1. Germline-derived CDR1 and CDR2 are KGHDR and SFDVKD. The CDR3 spans 16 residues. Trimming at V came to 3 bases and at J to 6 bases, leaving 7 bases not matched to a gene. CDR3 protein: CATSDPTGGFSNEQFF. Written as DNA, the CDR3 is TGTGCCACCAGTGATCCGACAGGGGGCTTTTCCAATGAGCAGTTCTTC.

The V gene is TRBV5-1, the J gene TRBJ2-1, with a tentative D call TRBD2 (5 bases). Germline CDR1 is SGHRS and CDR2 is YFSETQ. V dropped 0 bases and J dropped 3 bases, with 13 bases sitting between them. The CDR3 runs 16 residues. Written as DNA, the CDR3 is TGCGCCAGCAGCTTGGAACGAGCGGCGGGCTACAATGAGCAGTTCTTC. It specifies CASSLERAAGYNEQFF.